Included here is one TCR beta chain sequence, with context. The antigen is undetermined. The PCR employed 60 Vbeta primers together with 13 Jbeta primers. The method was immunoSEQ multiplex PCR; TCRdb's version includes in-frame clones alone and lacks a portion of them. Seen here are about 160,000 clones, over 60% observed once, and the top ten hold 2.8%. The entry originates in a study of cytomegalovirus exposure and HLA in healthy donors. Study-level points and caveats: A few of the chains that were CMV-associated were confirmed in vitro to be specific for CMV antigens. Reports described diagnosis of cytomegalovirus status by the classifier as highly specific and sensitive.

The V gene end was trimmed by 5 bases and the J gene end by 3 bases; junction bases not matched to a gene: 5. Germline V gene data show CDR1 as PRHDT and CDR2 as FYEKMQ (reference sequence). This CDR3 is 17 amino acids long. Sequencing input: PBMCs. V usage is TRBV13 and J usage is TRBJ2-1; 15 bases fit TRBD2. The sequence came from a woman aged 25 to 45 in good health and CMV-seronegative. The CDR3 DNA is TGTGCCAGCAGCCTCTGGACTAGCGGGGGGGGCTACAATGAGCAGTTCTTC. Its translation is CASSLWTSGGGYNEQFF.